This entry lists 16 T cell receptor beta chains sequenced from one sample in a study of blood T cell repertoires in COVID-19. The data were produced by immunoSEQ multiplex PCR, yet TCRdb's version contains in-frame clones alone and is incomplete. The data show 250,000 to 300,000 clones, with 85% seen just once and 5.1% held by the top ten. Material: peripheral blood. The receptors originated from a man in his fifties or sixties with active or convalescent COVID-19.

The V and J genes are TRBV7-2 and TRBJ1-1, with 8 bases identical to TRBD1. Germline CDR1 and CDR2: SGHTA and FQGNSA. With V trimmed by 5 bases and J by 5 bases, 10 bases remained unmatched. The CDR3 has 15 residues. CDR3 sequence reads: CASSTPSGGWTEAFF. The CDR3 DNA reads TGTGCCAGCAGCACACCCTCAGGGGGCTGGACTGAAGCTTTCTTT. Full variable domain (remainder filled in from reference TRBV7-2 and TRBJ1-1): GAGVSQSPSNKVTEKGKDVELRCDPISGHTALYWYRQSLGQGLEFLIYFQGNSAPDKSGLPSDRFSAERTGGSVSTLTIQRTQQEDSAVYLCASSTPSGGWTEAFFGQGTRLTVV.

The chain is built from TRBV28 and TRBJ1-1; D is undetermined. V was shortened by 3 bases and J by 2 bases, with 4 bases between the two germline ends. This CDR3 is built from 12 residues. The germline V gene encodes CDR1 MDHEN and CDR2 SYDVKM. CDR3 DNA: TGTGCCAGCAGTTTTTCTAACACTGAAGCTTTCTTT. Its protein is CASSFSNTEAFF. The variable domain in full, with the rest retrieved from reference TRBV28 and TRBJ1-1, is DVKVTQSSRYLVKRTGEKVFLECVQDMDHENMFWYRQDPGLGLRLIYFSYDVKMKEKGDIPEGYSVSREKKERFSLILESASTNQTSMYLCASSFSNTEAFFGQGTRLTVV.

This sequence joins TRBV7-9 and TRBJ1-1; D not resolved. The CDR3 contains 14 residues. The V gene's germline CDR1 is SEHNR and CDR2 FQNEAQ (reference sequence). The V and J ends lost 5 bases and 4 bases respectively, with 14 bases between them. The CDR3 sequence is CASSRAGKSTEAFF. As DNA, the CDR3 is TGTGCCAGCAGCCGCGCCGGGAAGAGCACTGAAGCTTTCTTT. Supplemented by reference TRBV7-9 and TRBJ1-1, the full variable domain reads DTGVSQNPRHKITKRGQNVTFRCDPISEHNRLYWYRQTLGQGPEFLTYFQNEAQLEKSRLLSDRFSAERPKGSFSTLEIQRTEQGDSAMYLCASSRAGKSTEAFFGQGTRLTVV.

The chain combines TRBV24-1 with TRBJ1-2; possible D gene TRBD1, 5 bases. The V gene's germline CDR1 is KGHDR and CDR2 SFDVKD. This CDR3 is 14 amino acids long. V was pared by 8 bases and J by 1 base, with 13 bases between. The chain's CDR3 is CATIHTGDNYGYTF. As DNA, the CDR3 is TGTGCCACCATCCACACAGGCGATAACTATGGCTACACCTTC.

The rearrangement uses TRBV10-1 and TRBJ2-3; 10 bases are a match to TRBD1. Per germline, CDR1 WNHNN and CDR2 SYGVQD (reference sequence). V was clipped by 2 bases and J by 4 bases; unmatched bases: 6. The CDR3 consists of 16 residues. CDR3: CASSERGGQGPDTQYF. The CDR3 coding sequence is TGCGCCAGCAGTGAGAGAGGGGGACAGGGGCCAGATACGCAGTATTTT.

This clone occurred a few times. This sequence joins TRBV12-3 or TRBV12-4 and TRBJ1-1, with 7 bases lining up with TRBD1. The CDR3 length is 13 residues. Trimming cost V 6 bases and J 4 bases; bases outside gene matches: 5. This CDR3 is CASRRSGGTEAFF. The CDR3 bases are TGTGCCAGCAGAAGGTCAGGGGGCACTGAAGCTTTCTTT.

The chain employs TRBV27 and TRBJ1-1; TRBD1 might be the D (6 bases). The length of the CDR3 is 14 residues. CDR1 and CDR2 from the germline V gene are MNHEY and SMNVEV (reference sequence). The V end lost 3 bases, the J end lost 5 bases, and 13 bases lay between the germline ends. The CDR3 DNA follows: TGTGCCAGCAGTTTTTTCAGGGGTGATACTGAAGCTTTCTTT. Translated: CASSFFRGDTEAFF.

The chain links TRBV5-1 to TRBJ2-7; D is unclear. The CDR3 extends over 14 amino acids. Germline-derived CDR1 and CDR2 are SGHRS and YFSETQ. Trimming took 1 base from V and 0 from J, leaving 8 bases between them. The CDR3 protein is CASSLFDNSYEQYF. For the CDR3, the DNA is TGCGCCAGCAGCTTGTTCGACAACTCCTACGAGCAGTACTTC.

The chain has TRBV5-6 and TRBJ2-1, with 9 bases aligning to TRBD1. There are 16 residues in the CDR3. V dropped 0 bases and J dropped 5; count of bases not matched to a gene: 6. Germline CDR1 reads SGHDT; CDR2 reads YYEEEE. CDR3 nucleotide sequence: TGTGCCAGCAGCTTGGCCGGACAGGGGTTTAACAATGAGCAGTTCTTC. The encoded protein is CASSLAGQGFNNEQFF. The full variable domain, with the rest looked up from reference TRBV5-6 and TRBJ2-1, is DAGVTQSPTHLIKTRGQQVTLRCSPKSGHDTVSWYQQALGQGPQFIFQYYEEEERQRGNFPDRFSGHQFPNYSSELNVNALLLGDSALYLCASSLAGQGFNNEQFFGPGTRLTVL.

The V and J genes are TRBV15 and TRBJ1-2, with D unresolved. The CDR3 spans 15 residues. V lost 6 bases and J 6 bases, leaving 20 bases between the germline ends. Germline assignment: CDR1 LNHNV and CDR2 YYDKDF (reference sequence). In DNA form, the CDR3 reads TGTGCCACCAGTCAGAGTCCAGCGAGCCATGATGGCTACACCTTC. Translation: CATSQSPASHDGYTF.

This clone was seen a single time. The chain uses TRBV6-5 and TRBJ1-1; 9 bases map to TRBD1. Germline V gene data show CDR1 as MNHEY and CDR2 as SVGAGI. CDR3 size: 14 residues. J gave up 5 bases and V 5 bases, and 6 bases lay outside the gene matches. In DNA form, the CDR3 reads TGTGCCAGCAGTACCCGACAGGGGGAGACTGAAGCTTTCTTT. Translation gives CASSTRQGETEAFF.

V and J are TRBV30 and TRBJ1-2; the D gene is possibly TRBD1 (6 bases). CDR3 size: 16 residues. Trimming removed 3 bases from V and 1 base from J, with 18 bases in between. Germline V gives CDR1 GTSNPN, CDR2 SVGIG (reference sequence). The CDR3: CAWSPPGTDSNYGYTF. The CDR3 nucleotides are TGTGCCTGGAGCCCCCCCGGGACGGACAGTAACTATGGCTACACCTTC.

The chain recombines TRBV2 with TRBJ2-1, with TRBD2 as a possible D gene (5 bases). CDR3 length equals 13 residues. From germline, CDR1 is SNHLY and CDR2 FYNNEI. V was trimmed by 8 bases and J by 3 bases, leaving 11 bases between them. The DNA for the CDR3 is TGTGCCAGCGGGGAGCGGATCTACAATGAGCAGTTCTTC. This encodes CASGERIYNEQFF. The full variable domain, with the rest looked up from reference TRBV2 and TRBJ2-1, is EPEVTQTPSHQVTQMGQEVILRCVPISNHLYFYWYRQILGQKVEFLVSFYNNEISEKSEIFDDQFSVERPDGSNFTLKIRSTKLEDSAMYFCASGERIYNEQFFGPGTRLTVL.

The chain links TRBV7-9 to TRBJ1-6; 10 bases agree with TRBD1. CDR1 SEHNR and CDR2 FQNEAQ come from the germline V gene (reference sequence). CDR3 size: 14 residues. After removal of 3 bases from V and 9 bases from J, the junction contained 2 bases not matched to a gene. The CDR3: CASSLGTGVSPLHF. CDR3 nucleotides: TGTGCCAGCAGCTTGGGGACAGGGGTTTCACCCCTCCACTTT.

The CDR3 loop is CASSPTTLAGGYNEQFF. The CDR3 DNA reads TGTGCCAGCAGCCCCACAACACTAGCGGGAGGTTATAATGAGCAGTTCTTC. The genes are TRBV4-2 and TRBJ2-1; 12 nucleotides match TRBD2. J lost 7 bases, V lost 4 bases, and 11 bases had no gene match. There are 17 residues in the CDR3. Germline CDR1 is LGHNA and CDR2 is YNFKEQ.

J is TRBJ2-5 and V is TRBV5-6, with a tentative D call TRBD2 (6 bases). Germline lookup yields CDR1 SGHDT and CDR2 YYEEEE. Trimming shortened V by 10 bases and J by 3 bases, and 19 bases separated the two germline ends. This CDR3 spans 14 amino acids. CDR3 nucleotides: TGTGCCTCCACCACCTGGAGGGTGGAAGAGACCCAGTACTTC. Its protein product is CASTTWRVEETQYF.